This T cell receptor (beta chain) comes out of a study of blood T cell repertoires in COVID-19. As originally analysed: By means of reference gene primer amplification, nucleated cell counts were estimated. Method: immunoSEQ multiplex PCR; TCRdb's copy keeps in-frame clones and lacks some. Clonal size and the V and J genes are those of that table, whereas D and trimming came from the DNA. The profile shows some 34,000 clones, 75% to 90% of them singletons. The CDR3 runs 14 residues. Germline lookup yields CDR1 SGHRS and CDR2 YFSETQ. The ends were cut back, 4 bases at V and 5 bases at J, with 15 bases in the middle.

The receptor was isolated from a human donor in a cohort sampled during active COVID-19. This chain connects TRBV5-1 to TRBJ2-5, with a tentative D call TRBD1 (6 bases). The source material was peripheral blood. CDR3 protein: CASSATGPQETQYF. CDR3 nucleotides: TGCGCCAGCAGCGCGACAGGCCCCCAGGAGACCCAGTACTTC.